This is a list of T cell receptor beta chains from one sample in a study of human thymus T cells. TCRdb keeps only in-frame clones here, not all; method: immunoSEQ multiplex PCR. The data show 54,000 or so clones, approximately 95% seen once. Sequencing was carried out using blood. The receptors were sampled from a boy under three years old with a congenital heart defect but otherwise immunologically healthy. Both conserved end residues are part of each CDR3. A D gene is named only where the DNA matches it firmly. The size entry is marked missing in some rows and otherwise reads once, few, many or a size class.

v_gene	d_gene	abundance	j_gene	CDR3nt	CDR3aa
TRBV28	TRBD1	NA	TRBJ2-2	TGTGCCAGCAGGACAGGGGGCACCGGGGAGCTGTTTTTT	CASRTGGTGELFF
TRBV7-2	TRBD1	NA	TRBJ1-6	TGTGCCAGCAGCTTGAGACAGGGACAGAATTCACCCCTCCACTTT	CASSLRQGQNSPLHF
TRBV5-4	TRBD2	NA	TRBJ2-5	TGTGCCAGCAGCTTGGCCGTGGGAGGGCCGAGGGAGCAGTACTTC	CASSLAVGGPREQYF
TRBV10-3	TRBD1	NA	TRBJ2-1	TGTGCCATCAGTGAGTCGTGGGGACAGACCATATACAATGAGCAGTTCTTC	CAISESWGQTIYNEQFF
TRBV28	TRBD2	NA	TRBJ2-7	TGTGCCAGCAGCCCCACCGGGACTAGCGGGAGGAGGGAGCAGTACTTC	CASSPTGTSGRREQYF
TRBV6-5	TRBD2	NA	TRBJ2-7	TGTGCCAGCAGGACAGGGACTAGCGGGAAGGACGAGCAGTACTTC	CASRTGTSGKDEQYF
TRBV6-5	NA	NA	TRBJ1-1	TGTGCCAGCAGTTACCTCGGCGGGTGGGGAACTGAAGCTTTCTTT	CASSYLGGWGTEAFF
TRBV5-1	NA	NA	TRBJ2-5	TGCGCCAGCAGCCCAGGGCAAGAGACCCAGTACTTC	CASSPGQETQYF
TRBV7-9	NA	once	TRBJ2-1	TGTGCCAGCAGCTTTCCGGGGGGCTTTGCCAATGAGCAGTTCTTC	CASSFPGGFANEQFF
TRBV7-6	TRBD2	NA	TRBJ2-5	TGTGCCAGCAGCTTTGGACCTCCGGGACTAGCGGACTTCCGAAGGGAAGAGACCCAGTACTTC	CASSFGPPGLADFRREETQYF
TRBV18	TRBD2	once	TRBJ2-3	TGTGCCAGCTCACCACCCCCCAGCGCGGGAGGGATATACACAGATACGCAGTATTTT	CASSPPPSAGGIYTDTQYF
TRBV18	NA	NA	TRBJ1-1	TGTGCCAGCTCACCACCTCCGGGACAGAACACTGAAGCTTTCTTT	CASSPPPGQNTEAFF
TRBV4-2	NA	NA	TRBJ2-7	TGTGCCAGCAGCCAAGATTTCCACGACTACGAGCAGTACTTC	CASSQDFHDYEQYF
TRBV7-9	NA	NA	TRBJ2-2	TGTGCCAGCAGCTTAGGGGGCACCGGGGAGCTGTTTTTT	CASSLGGTGELFF
TRBV7-2	TRBD2	NA	TRBJ2-2	TGTGCCAGCAGTCTCAGCGGGAGAGGGGAGCTGTTTTTT	CASSLSGRGELFF
TRBV28	TRBD2	NA	TRBJ2-5	TGTGCCAGCAGTTTGCCACCGGGACTAGGGAGACAAGAGACCCAGTACTTC	CASSLPPGLGRQETQYF
TRBV11-3	TRBD1	NA	TRBJ2-7	TGTGCCAGCAGCTCTACAGAGGTCCGATACAGGGGGCCGAGCTCCTACGAGCAGTACTTC	CASSSTEVRYRGPSSYEQYF
TRBV4-2	NA	NA	TRBJ1-1	TGTGCCAGCAGGGAGGGGGGGGTGGACACTGAAGCTTTCTTT	CASREGGVDTEAFF
TRBV6-5	TRBD2	NA	TRBJ2-7	TGTGCCAGCAGTTACTCGAAGCTAGCGGCCTCCGAGCAGTACTTC	CASSYSKLAASEQYF
TRBV27	NA	NA	TRBJ2-1	TGTGCCAGCAGTTTATCGCTTAGCGGAAGCTCCTACAATGAGCAGTTCTTC	CASSLSLSGSSYNEQFF
TRBV7-2	NA	NA	TRBJ2-7	TGTGCCAGCAGCTTATTAGGACAGAGCTCCTACGAGCAGTACTTC	CASSLLGQSSYEQYF
TRBV28	NA	NA	TRBJ1-5	TGTGCCAGCAGTTATGTCCTCTCGGGGCCGAGCAAGCCCCAGCATTTT	CASSYVLSGPSKPQHF
TRBV7-2	NA	once	TRBJ1-2	TGTGCCAGCAGCCCCTGGGCCATATGGGGCTACACCTTC	CASSPWAIWGYTF
TRBV19	TRBD1	NA	TRBJ1-1	TGTGCCAGTAGTATCTCGACAGGGAAAATGAACACTGAAGCTTTCTTT	CASSISTGKMNTEAFF
TRBV28	NA	NA	TRBJ2-1	TGTGCCAGCAGTTTATATCGGGGCGGCAATGAGCAGTTCTTC	CASSLYRGGNEQFF
TRBV11-1	TRBD2	NA	TRBJ2-2	TGTGCCAGCAGCTCGGGACTAGCGGGCACCGGGGAGCTGTTTTTT	CASSSGLAGTGELFF
TRBV9	NA	NA	TRBJ2-2	TGTGCCAGCACCCCGGGACCCCGGGACGACACCGGGGAGCTGTTTTTT	CASTPGPRDDTGELFF
TRBV18	NA	once	TRBJ2-3	TGTGCCAGCTCACCGAACTCCTTTCTAGCGCCCCAACGCACAGATACGCAGTATTTT	CASSPNSFLAPQRTDTQYF
TRBV11-1	NA	NA	TRBJ2-1	TGTGCCAGCAGCTTAGTGGGTCCCTACAATGAGCAGTTCTTC	CASSLVGPYNEQFF
TRBV5-4	NA	NA	TRBJ2-7	TGTGCCAGCAGCCTCCCCTCCCACGAGCAGTACTTC	CASSLPSHEQYF
TRBV5-1	TRBD1	NA	TRBJ1-1	TGCGCCAGCAGCTGGATTACAGGGGGGACTGAAGCTTTCTTT	CASSWITGGTEAFF
TRBV13	TRBD1	NA	TRBJ1-2	TGTGCCAGCAGCTTAGCCCGGACAGGGAAATACTATGGCTACACCTTC	CASSLARTGKYYGYTF
TRBV2	TRBD2	NA	TRBJ2-7	TGTGCCAGCAGTGGGACTAGCGGGGGGTCGGGCGAGCAGTACTTC	CASSGTSGGSGEQYF
TRBV6-5	TRBD1	NA	TRBJ1-2	TGTGCCAGCAGTACAGGGGGTAGAGTCTATGGCTACACCTTC	CASSTGGRVYGYTF
TRBV29-1	TRBD2	NA	TRBJ2-2	TGCAGCGCCCGGACTAGCGGGGGGAACACCGGGGAGCTGTTTTTT	CSARTSGGNTGELFF
TRBV6-1	TRBD2	NA	TRBJ2-1	TGTGCCACCGGACTAGCGGATTACAATGAGCAGTTCTTC	CATGLADYNEQFF
TRBV4-1	TRBD1	NA	TRBJ2-2	TGCGCCAGCAGCATCCGGGACAGGGGGGGAACCGGGGAGCTGTTTTTT	CASSIRDRGGTGELFF
TRBV5-6	NA	NA	TRBJ2-3	TGTGCCAGCAGCTTGGCCACAGATACGCAGTATTTT	CASSLATDTQYF
TRBV15	NA	NA	TRBJ2-1	TGTGCCACCAGCAGAGAATCGGGTCCGGGGAACCACTACAATGAGCAGTTCTTC	CATSRESGPGNHYNEQFF
TRBV19	NA	NA	TRBJ2-3	TGTGCCAGTAGTAATACAGATACGCAGTATTTT	CASSNTDTQYF
TRBV28	NA	NA	TRBJ1-1	TGTGCCAGCAGTCTCCTCCTTGGCAGATTGAACACTGAAGCTTTCTTT	CASSLLLGRLNTEAFF
TRBV12-5	NA	NA	TRBJ1-1	TGTGCTAGCGGACCGGGGGGGACGAACACTGAAGCTTTCTTT	CASGPGGTNTEAFF
TRBV7-6	TRBD1	NA	TRBJ2-7	TGTGCCAGCAGCTCAATACCCACAGGGGGCGCCTACGAGCAGTACTTC	CASSSIPTGGAYEQYF
TRBV28	NA	NA	TRBJ2-5	TGTGCCAGCAGTCAGGTGGACAACCAAGAGACCCAGTACTTC	CASSQVDNQETQYF
TRBV28	TRBD2	NA	TRBJ2-3	TGTGCCACCAGCCTCCTAGCGGGAGGGCCTGGAGCGCAGTATTTT	CATSLLAGGPGAQYF
TRBV11-2	NA	NA	TRBJ2-7	TGTGCCAGCAGCTTTAGTGCATCGTACGACGAGCAGTACTTC	CASSFSASYDEQYF
TRBV2	NA	NA	TRBJ2-7	TGTGCCAGCGGACAGAGCTCCTACGAGCAGTACTTC	CASGQSSYEQYF
TRBV7-3	TRBD1	NA	TRBJ2-7	TGTGCCAGCAGCCACAGACAGGGCTACGAGCAGTACTTC	CASSHRQGYEQYF
TRBV27	TRBD1	NA	TRBJ2-1	TGTGCCAGCAGTTTAGACTCTCCTAGGGGGCCCTACAATGAGCAGTTCTTC	CASSLDSPRGPYNEQFF
TRBV4-1	TRBD2	NA	TRBJ2-7	TGCGCCAGCAGCCATTCCAGGGGACTAGCCTACGAGCAGTACTTC	CASSHSRGLAYEQYF